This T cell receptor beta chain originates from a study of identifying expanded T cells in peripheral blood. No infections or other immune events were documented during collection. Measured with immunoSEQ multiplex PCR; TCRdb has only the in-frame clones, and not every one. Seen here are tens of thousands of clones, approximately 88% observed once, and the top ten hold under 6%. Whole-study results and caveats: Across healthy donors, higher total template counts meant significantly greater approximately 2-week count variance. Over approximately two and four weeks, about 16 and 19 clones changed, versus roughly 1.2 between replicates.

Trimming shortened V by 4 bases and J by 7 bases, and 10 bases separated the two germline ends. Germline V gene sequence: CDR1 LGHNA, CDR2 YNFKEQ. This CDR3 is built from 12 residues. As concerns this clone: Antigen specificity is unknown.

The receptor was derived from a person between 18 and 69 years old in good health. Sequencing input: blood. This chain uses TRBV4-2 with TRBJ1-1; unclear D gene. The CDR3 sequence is CASSRLGLEAFF. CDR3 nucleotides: TGTGCCAGCAGCCGGTTAGGGCTTGAAGCTTTCTTT.